The 30 T cell receptor beta chains presented below share a single source sample, sequenced in a study of identical twins. MiXCR, applied by TCRdb to the 5' RACE reads, yields one record per CDR3 protein. The data hold hundreds of thousands of distinct CDR3 sequences, with more than 6.5% observed a single time. A further study also used this sample, focusing on yellow fever vaccine responses in identical twins.

What was sequenced was memory (CD45RO+) T cells sorted from blood. The receptors were gathered from a woman under 30 in good health.

This clonotype was counted only a few times. This chain links TRBV9 with TRBJ2-1; D unresolved. The CDR3 extends over 17 amino acids. Germline CDR1 SGDLS, CDR2 YYNGEE. V shed 3 bases and J shed 0 bases, with 16 bases lying between them. CDR3 protein: CASSEAPLGSSYNEQFF. For the CDR3, the DNA is TGTGCCAGCAGCGAGGCCCCACTGGGTAGCTCCTACAATGAGCAGTTCTTC.

This clonotype came up many times. This chain joins TRBV7-9 and TRBJ1-1, with D tentatively TRBD1 (6 bases). This CDR3 contains 14 residues. Trimming pared 1 base from V and 6 bases from J, leaving 12 bases between. Germline V lookup: CDR1 SEHNR, CDR2 FQNEAQ (reference sequence). CDR3 residues: CASSLVKGVAEAFF. The CDR3 region has the DNA TGTGCCAGCAGCTTAGTAAAGGGGGTAGCTGAAGCTTTCTTT.

V usage is TRBV5-5 and J usage is TRBJ2-5, with TRBD1 as a possible D gene (5 bases). The CDR3 is 14 amino acids. Germline V gene data show CDR1 as SGHKS and CDR2 as YYEKEE (reference sequence). The V end was cut by 1 base, the J end by 5 bases, with 12 bases between. CDR3 sequence: CASSLLRVVETQYF. CDR3 nucleotides: TGTGCCAGCAGCTTGCTCAGGGTCGTTGAGACCCAGTACTTC.

This clonotype was recorded only once. The junction shows a germline mismatch at one end, possibly a read error. V gene TRBV3-1 combines with J gene TRBJ2-3, with 9 bases fitting TRBD2. The CDR3 contains 16 residues. CDR1 and CDR2 from the germline V gene are LGHDT and YNNKEL (reference sequence). Here the CDR3 DNA reads TGTGCCGGCAGCCAAGTCTGGCGGGAGGGATCAGATACGCAGTATTTT. As protein: CAGSQVWREGSDTQYF.

This clonotype showed up many times. The rearrangement uses TRBV28 and TRBJ1-1; unclear D gene. V was clipped by 6 bases and J by 2 bases, with 10 bases between them. Germline-derived CDR1 and CDR2 are MDHEN and SYDVKM. This CDR3 comprises 13 residues. As DNA, the CDR3 is TGTGCCAGCAGAAAGACAACCAACACTGAAGCTTTCTTT. This translates into CASRKTTNTEAFF.

In this sample, this clonotype turned up many times. The chain joins TRBV6-1 to TRBJ2-7; TRBD2 matches 13 bases. V was pared by 3 bases and J by 7 bases, with 3 bases of the junction left unmatched. This CDR3 contains 14 residues. CDR1 and CDR2 (germline): MNHNS, SASEGT. CDR3 in DNA: TGTGCCAGCAGTGATGGACTAGCGGGAGCTGAGCAGTACTTC. This sequence encodes CASSDGLAGAEQYF.

The sample holds a few counts of this clonotype. The rearrangement joins TRBV3-1 to TRBJ1-1; D ambiguous. There are 16 residues in the CDR3. V was pared by 0 bases and J by 7 bases, with 18 bases between. Germline-derived CDR1 and CDR2 are LGHDT and YNNKEL (reference sequence). This CDR3 is CASSQESPSGWGEAFF. As DNA, the CDR3 is TGTGCCAGCAGCCAAGAATCCCCGTCGGGTTGGGGTGAAGCTTTCTTT.

This clonotype was seen repeatedly, ten times or more. The chain links TRBV2 to TRBJ2-7; D ambiguous. Between the trimmed V and J ends, which lost 7 bases and 0 bases, there was a span of 7 bases. The CDR3 loop spans 12 amino acids. Germline V gives CDR1 SNHLY, CDR2 FYNNEI. The CDR3, as DNA: TGTGCCAGCAAGGATAACTCCTACGAGCAGTACTTC. This translates into CASKDNSYEQYF.

The rearrangement uses TRBV2 and TRBJ2-7; D not resolved. CDR1 is SNHLY and CDR2 is FYNNEI in the germline V gene. The CDR3 is made up of 12 amino acids. V was pared by 9 bases and J by 8 bases, with 17 bases between. In DNA form, the CDR3 reads TGTGCCAGAAGAAAACCAAGCTCCCAGCAGTACTTC. This translates into CARRKPSSQQYF.

This clonotype was counted a few times. The chain is built from TRBV20-1 and TRBJ2-5; D is unclear. In germline, CDR1 is DFQATT, CDR2 SNEGSKA (reference sequence). V was pared by 1 base and J by 1 base, with 10 bases between. This CDR3 contains 14 residues. CDR3 region: CSARGWTVQETQYF. The CDR3, as DNA: TGCAGTGCTAGAGGGTGGACGGTCCAAGAGACCCAGTACTTC.

The chain is built from TRBV24-1 and TRBJ2-1; 7 positions match TRBD1. Germline CDR1 is KGHDR and CDR2 is SFDVKD. CDR3 length: 16 residues. V shed 8 bases and J 7 bases; nucleotides not matched to a gene: 16. As DNA, the CDR3 is TGTGCCACCACAGGGGGAAGAATCGAACACGGGAATGAGCAGTTCTTC. Translated: CATTGGRIEHGNEQFF.

This clonotype was counted only a few times. V and J are TRBV2 and TRBJ2-1, with TRBD2 identical over 12 bases. This CDR3 spans 17 amino acids. Per the germline V gene, CDR1 is SNHLY and CDR2 is FYNNEI. V shed 3 bases and J 7 bases; nucleotides not matched to a gene: 10. CDR3 in DNA: TGTGCCAGCAGTGAGACCCTTCTAGCGGGAGGGGATAATGAGCAGTTCTTC. It specifies CASSETLLAGGDNEQFF. Full variable domain (rest looked up from reference TRBV2 and TRBJ2-1): EPEVTQTPSHQVTQMGQEVILRCVPISNHLYFYWYRQILGQKVEFLVSFYNNEISEKSEIFDDQFSVERPDGSNFTLKIRSTKLEDSAMYFCASSETLLAGGDNEQFFGPGTRLTVL.

This clonotype was picked up one time. A much bigger clone sits one base away, suggesting this may be a read error. The chain combines TRBV5-1 with TRBJ2-3; unclear D gene. The J call could be wrong; TRBJ1-5 is a better fit for the DNA end. The CDR3 consists of 13 residues. Germline V gives CDR1 SGHRS, CDR2 YFSETQ. The CDR3 DNA reads TGCGCCAGCAGCTTGGGTCCCACAGATACGCAGCATTTT. It yields the protein CASSLGPTDTQHF.

This clonotype came up many times. J is TRBJ2-1 and V is TRBV20-1; 8 bases line up with TRBD2. V shed 7 bases and J 2 bases; nucleotides not matched to a gene: 10. The CDR3 totals 15 residues. In germline, CDR1 is DFQATT, CDR2 SNEGSKA (reference sequence). The DNA of the CDR3 is TGCAGTGTGTCTGCCCGGGAGGGAACCTACAATGAGCAGTTCTTC. This encodes CSVSAREGTYNEQFF.

This clonotype was found many times. The chain carries TRBV29-1 and TRBJ1-4, with D unclear. Trimming took off 7 bases at V and 4 bases at J, with 7 bases between the two ends. This CDR3 contains 11 residues. From germline, CDR1 is SQVTM and CDR2 ANQGSEA. The CDR3 spells CSGRNNEKLFF. As DNA, the CDR3 is TGCAGCGGACGGAATAATGAAAAACTGTTTTTT.

This clonotype was counted ten times or more. The chain has TRBV5-1 and TRBJ2-1; 14 bases align to TRBD2. Germline CDR1 is SGHRS and CDR2 is YFSETQ. With V trimmed by 5 bases and J by 4 bases, 11 bases remained unmatched. This CDR3 has 18 residues. CDR3 in amino acids: CASSSTGTSGSGYNEQFF. CDR3 DNA sequence: TGCGCCAGCAGTTCTACCGGGACTAGCGGGAGCGGATACAATGAGCAGTTCTTC.

This clonotype was observed at least ten times. V gene TRBV5-1 combines with J gene TRBJ2-7; TRBD2 aligns across 7 bases. The CDR3 length is 17 residues. Trimming at V came to 0 bases and at J to 2 bases, leaving 11 bases not matched to a gene. CDR1 SGHRS and CDR2 YFSETQ come from the germline V gene. This chain's CDR3 is CASSLAPGGSETYEQYF. The CDR3 DNA is TGCGCCAGCAGCTTGGCCCCGGGGGGTAGCGAAACCTACGAGCAGTACTTC.

This clonotype was seen many times. CDR3 coding DNA: TGTGCCAGTATTCAACATGGAAATAACTATGGCTACACCTTC. This sequence encodes CASIQHGNNYGYTF. The chain uses TRBV2 and TRBJ1-2; no firm D call. The V end was cut by 9 bases, the J end by 1 base, with 15 bases between. The CDR3 totals 14 residues. CDR1 is SNHLY and CDR2 is FYNNEI in the germline V gene. The full variable domain, completed using reference TRBV2 and TRBJ1-2, is EPEVTQTPSHQVTQMGQEVILRCVPISNHLYFYWYRQILGQKVEFLVSFYNNEISEKSEIFDDQFSVERPDGSNFTLKIRSTKLEDSAMYFCASIQHGNNYGYTFGSGTRLTVV.

This clonotype was recorded many times. The J gene is TRBJ2-2, the V gene TRBV5-6; weak D call: TRBD1 (5 bases). Germline V lookup: CDR1 SGHDT, CDR2 YYEEEE. V lost 4 bases and J lost 3, with 16 bases in between. This CDR3 spans 16 amino acids. The CDR3, as DNA: TGTGCCAGCAGCCAGTACGACAGTTCCTACACCGGGGAGCTGTTTTTT. Translated, it gives CASSQYDSSYTGELFF.

This clonotype showed up just a few times. This chain links TRBV6-2 or TRBV6-3 with TRBJ2-7, with TRBD1 matching 10 bases. The CDR3 is 18 amino acids. Trimming took 2 bases from V and 3 from J; bases not matched to a gene: 13. Germline CDR1 and CDR2: MNHEY and SVGEGT. As DNA, the CDR3 is TGTGCCAGCAGTTACCCCGACAGGGGGCGCGGGGCTTTCTACGAGCAGTACTTC. Translation: CASSYPDRGRGAFYEQYF.

This clonotype was counted only a few times. The chain combines TRBV7-9 with TRBJ2-6, with a tentative D call TRBD1 (6 bases). In germline, CDR1 is SEHNR, CDR2 FQNEAQ (reference sequence). The CDR3 is made up of 15 amino acids. V was clipped by 5 bases and J by 2 bases, with 10 bases between them. In DNA, the CDR3 is TGTGCCAGCAGCCCTAACAGGGCTGGGGCCAACGTCCTGACTTTC. Its protein product is CASSPNRAGANVLTF.

This clonotype showed up many times. This chain uses TRBV7-9 with TRBJ2-1; the match to TRBD1 covers 10 bases. The ends lost 2 bases at V and 5 bases at J; junction bases unmatched: 6. This CDR3 has 16 residues. Per germline, CDR1 SEHNR and CDR2 FQNEAQ (reference sequence). In nucleotides, the CDR3 is TGTGCCAGCAGCTTACGGGACAGGGGAGGCCACAATGAGCAGTTCTTC. This translates into CASSLRDRGGHNEQFF.

This clonotype was seen ten or more times. The gene calls are TRBV24-1 and TRBJ2-1; 12 nucleotides line up with TRBD2. V lost 4 bases, J lost 7 bases, and 7 bases stayed unmatched. The CDR3 covers 16 residues. Germline CDR1 KGHDR, CDR2 SFDVKD. CDR3 in amino acids: CATSDPSSGGANEQFF. CDR3 nucleotide sequence: TGTGCCACCAGTGACCCCTCTAGCGGGGGGGCAAATGAGCAGTTCTTC.

This chain links TRBV20-1 with TRBJ2-3; 9 nucleotides line up with TRBD2. CDR1 and CDR2 (germline): DFQATT, SNEGSKA (reference sequence). Germline trimming cut 6 bases from V and 3 bases from J; bases unmatched to any gene: 7. The CDR3 is 14 residues long. CDR3 DNA: TGCAGTGCCGTAGCGGGAGTACGGACAGATACGCAGTATTTT. Translating it yields CSAVAGVRTDTQYF.

This clonotype was seen many times. The gene calls are TRBV5-1 and TRBJ2-5; 8 positions match TRBD2. Looked up from germline, CDR1 is SGHRS and CDR2 is YFSETQ. V dropped 7 bases and J dropped 5; count of bases not matched to a gene: 10. The CDR3 length is 14 residues. The DNA for the CDR3 is TGCGCCAGCGGCCCGGGAGGGCCGGGGGAGACCCAGTACTTC. Translating gives CASGPGGPGETQYF.

This clonotype turned up a few times. The chain employs TRBV12-3 or TRBV12-4 and TRBJ2-2, with 8 positions matching TRBD2. The CDR3 totals 15 residues. V lost 11 bases and J lost 5; bases outside the gene matches: 13. CDR3: CAAGGASGGTGELFF. The CDR3 DNA reads as TGTGCCGCCGGGGGGGCCAGCGGGGGAACCGGGGAGCTGTTTTTT.

This clonotype came up many times. The chain couples TRBV27 to TRBJ2-7; 7 bases align to TRBD1. The length of the CDR3 is 14 residues. V lost 8 bases and J lost 2; bases outside the gene matches: 9. Looked up from germline, CDR1 is MNHEY and CDR2 is SMNVEV (reference sequence). This CDR3 reads CASRLGTDTYEQYF. CDR3 in DNA: TGTGCCAGCCGGCTGGGGACAGATACCTACGAGCAGTACTTC.

This clonotype was observed a few times. This chain connects TRBV5-1 to TRBJ2-5, with D perhaps TRBD2 (7 bases). The CDR3 contains 17 residues. V was clipped by 2 bases and J by 1 base, with 18 bases between them. CDR1 and CDR2 (germline): SGHRS, YFSETQ. The CDR3 spells CASSFVQGGGSQETQYF. The DNA for the CDR3 is TGCGCCAGCAGCTTTGTACAGGGAGGGGGGTCCCAAGAGACCCAGTACTTC.

This clonotype came up a few times. The chain carries TRBV11-3 and TRBJ2-2; tentative D call: TRBD1 (5 bases). The V gene lost 3 bases and the J gene lost 3 bases, with 11 bases spanning the gap. The CDR3 is made up of 15 amino acids. From germline, CDR1 is SGHNT and CDR2 YENEEA. The CDR3 DNA sequence: TGTGCCAGCAGCTTTTTGGGCAGGGACACCGGGGAGCTGTTTTTT. Its translation: CASSFLGRDTGELFF.

This clonotype has at least ten counts. The genes are TRBV10-3 and TRBJ2-5; 11 bases match TRBD2. This CDR3 has 15 amino acids. V shed 4 bases and J 4 bases; nucleotides not matched to a gene: 5. Germline CDR1 ENHRY, CDR2 SYGVKD. The CDR3 nucleotides read TGTGCCATCAGTGTTACTAGCGGGAGTGGAGAGACCCAGTACTTC. Protein product: CAISVTSGSGETQYF.